This entry features one T cell receptor beta chain sequence. The V gene's germline CDR1 is MDHEN and CDR2 SYDVKM. V gave up 5 bases and J gave up 4 bases, with 8 bases separating them. This CDR3 is built from 12 residues. The data were taken from a study of T cell changes during pregnancy in multiple sclerosis. The repertoire was sequenced with immunoSEQ multiplex PCR; TCRdb's copy has only in-frame clones and lacks some. Here the sample spans more than 70,000 clones, around 91% being singletons. The TCR comes from a female donor in good health, enrolled as a control in a pregnancy study. Source: peripheral blood, taken after pregnancy. The chain is built from TRBV28 and TRBJ2-5; D gene uncertain. CDR3 sequence reads: CASSHLGETQYF. The CDR3 DNA reads as TGTGCCAGCAGTCACCTAGGAGAGACCCAGTACTTC.